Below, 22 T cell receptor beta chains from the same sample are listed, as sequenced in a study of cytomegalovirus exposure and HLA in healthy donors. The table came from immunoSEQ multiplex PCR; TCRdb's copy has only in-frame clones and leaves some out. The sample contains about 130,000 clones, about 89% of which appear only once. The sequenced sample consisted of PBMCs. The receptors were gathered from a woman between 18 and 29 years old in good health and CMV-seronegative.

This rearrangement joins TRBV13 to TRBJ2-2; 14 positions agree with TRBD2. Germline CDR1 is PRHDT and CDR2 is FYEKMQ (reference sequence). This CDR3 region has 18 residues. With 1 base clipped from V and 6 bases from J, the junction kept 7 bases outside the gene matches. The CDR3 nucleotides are TGTGCCAGCAGCTTAGTAGGACTAGCGGGAGGATCTGCCGGGGAGCTGTTTTTT. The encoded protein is CASSLVGLAGGSAGELFF.

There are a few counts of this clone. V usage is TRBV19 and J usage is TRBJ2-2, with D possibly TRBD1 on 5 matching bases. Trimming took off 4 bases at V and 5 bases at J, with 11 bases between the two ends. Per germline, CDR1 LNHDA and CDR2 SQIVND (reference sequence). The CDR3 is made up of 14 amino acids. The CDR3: CASSSYRGTGELFF. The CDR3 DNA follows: TGTGCCAGTAGTAGTTATAGGGGTACCGGGGAGCTGTTTTTT.

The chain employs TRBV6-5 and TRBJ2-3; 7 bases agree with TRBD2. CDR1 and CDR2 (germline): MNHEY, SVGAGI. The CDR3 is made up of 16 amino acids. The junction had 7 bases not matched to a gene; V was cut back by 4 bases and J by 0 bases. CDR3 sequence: CASSSRLAVSTDTQYF. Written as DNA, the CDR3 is TGTGCCAGCAGTTCCCGTCTAGCGGTTAGCACAGATACGCAGTATTTT.

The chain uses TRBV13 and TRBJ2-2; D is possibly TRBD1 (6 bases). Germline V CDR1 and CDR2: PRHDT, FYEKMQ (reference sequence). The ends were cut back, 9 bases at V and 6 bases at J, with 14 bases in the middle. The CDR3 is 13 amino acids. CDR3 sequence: CASSQGRAGELFF. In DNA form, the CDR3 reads TGTGCCAGTAGTCAGGGGCGCGCCGGGGAGCTGTTTTTT. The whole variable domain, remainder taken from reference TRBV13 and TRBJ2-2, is AAGVIQSPRHLIKEKRETATLKCYPIPRHDTVYWYQQGPGQDPQFLISFYEKMQSDKGSIPDRFSAQQFSDYHSELNMSSLELGDSALYFCASSQGRAGELFFGEGSRLTVL.

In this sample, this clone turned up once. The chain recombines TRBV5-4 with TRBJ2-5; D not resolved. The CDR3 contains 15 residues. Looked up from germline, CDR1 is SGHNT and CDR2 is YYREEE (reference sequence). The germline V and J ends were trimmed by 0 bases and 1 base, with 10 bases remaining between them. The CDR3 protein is CASSLEVTVQETQYF. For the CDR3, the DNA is TGTGCCAGCAGCTTGGAGGTAACAGTCCAAGAGACCCAGTACTTC.

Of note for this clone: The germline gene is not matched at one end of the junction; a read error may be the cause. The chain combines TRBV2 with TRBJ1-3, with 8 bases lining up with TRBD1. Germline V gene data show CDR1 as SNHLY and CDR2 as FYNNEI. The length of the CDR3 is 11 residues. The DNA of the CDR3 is TGTGCCAGCAGGGGGGGGACAGGACATCATTTT. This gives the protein CASRGGTGHHF.

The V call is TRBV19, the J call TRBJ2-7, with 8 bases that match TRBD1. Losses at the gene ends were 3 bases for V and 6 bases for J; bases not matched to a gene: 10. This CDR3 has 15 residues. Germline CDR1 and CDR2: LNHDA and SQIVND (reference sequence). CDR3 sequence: CASSMPGGEVSEQYF. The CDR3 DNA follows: TGTGCCAGTAGTATGCCAGGGGGCGAGGTTTCCGAGCAGTACTTC.

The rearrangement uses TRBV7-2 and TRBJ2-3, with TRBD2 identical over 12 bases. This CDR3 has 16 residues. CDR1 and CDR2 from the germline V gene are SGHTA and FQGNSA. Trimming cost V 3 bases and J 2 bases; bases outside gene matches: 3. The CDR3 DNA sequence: TGTGCCAGCAGCTTCGGACTAGCGGGGAACACAGATACGCAGTATTTT. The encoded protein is CASSFGLAGNTDTQYF.

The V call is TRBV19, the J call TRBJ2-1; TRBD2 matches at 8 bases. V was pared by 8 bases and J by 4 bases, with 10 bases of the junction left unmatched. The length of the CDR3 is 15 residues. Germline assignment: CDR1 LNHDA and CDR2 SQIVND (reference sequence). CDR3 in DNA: TGTGCCAGTCAATTAGCGGGATCGGGGTACAATGAGCAGTTCTTC. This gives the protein CASQLAGSGYNEQFF. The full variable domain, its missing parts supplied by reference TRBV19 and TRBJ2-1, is DGGITQSPKYLFRKEGQNVTLSCEQNLNHDAMYWYRQDPGQGLRLIYYSQIVNDFQKGDIAEGYSVSREKKESFPLTVTSAQKNPTAFYLCASQLAGSGYNEQFFGPGTRLTVL.

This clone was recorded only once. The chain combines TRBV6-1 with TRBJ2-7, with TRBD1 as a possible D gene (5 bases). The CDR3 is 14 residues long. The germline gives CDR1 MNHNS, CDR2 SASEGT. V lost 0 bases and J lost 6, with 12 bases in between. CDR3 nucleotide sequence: TGTGCCAGCAGTGAAGCTCAGGGCCCGGGCGAGCAGTACTTC. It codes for CASSEAQGPGEQYF.

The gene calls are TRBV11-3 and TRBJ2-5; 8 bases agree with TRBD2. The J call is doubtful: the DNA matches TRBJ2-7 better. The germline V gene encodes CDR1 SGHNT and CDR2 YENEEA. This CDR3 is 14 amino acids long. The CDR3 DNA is TGTGCCAGCAGCTTAGTATGGCGGGAGGACGAGCAGTACTTC. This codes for CASSLVWREDEQYF.

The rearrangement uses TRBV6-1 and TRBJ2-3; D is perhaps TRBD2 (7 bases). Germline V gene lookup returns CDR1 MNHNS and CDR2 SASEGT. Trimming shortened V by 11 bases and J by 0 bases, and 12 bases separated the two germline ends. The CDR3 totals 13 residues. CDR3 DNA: TGTGCCGGCGAGGGGGGGAGCACAGATACGCAGTATTTT. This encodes CAGEGGSTDTQYF.

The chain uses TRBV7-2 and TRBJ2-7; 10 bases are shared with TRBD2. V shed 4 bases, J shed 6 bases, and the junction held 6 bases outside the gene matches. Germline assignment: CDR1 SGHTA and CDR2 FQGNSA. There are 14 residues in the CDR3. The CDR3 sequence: CASSSSGSRGEQYF. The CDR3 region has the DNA TGTGCCAGCAGCTCTAGCGGGAGTCGGGGCGAGCAGTACTTC.

CDR3 region: CAWSVLAGGNEQFF. For the CDR3, the DNA is TGTGCCTGGAGTGTACTAGCGGGCGGCAATGAGCAGTTCTTC. This chain uses TRBV30 with TRBJ2-1, with 9 bases aligning to TRBD2. V lost 0 bases, J lost 6 bases, and 3 bases stayed unmatched. CDR1 and CDR2 from the germline V gene are GTSNPN and SVGIG (reference sequence). The CDR3 runs 14 residues.

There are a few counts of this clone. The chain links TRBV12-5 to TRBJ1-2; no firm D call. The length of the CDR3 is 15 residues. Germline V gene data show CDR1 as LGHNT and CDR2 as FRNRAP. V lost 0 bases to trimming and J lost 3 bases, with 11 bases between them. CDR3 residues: CASGLVTGMDYGYTF. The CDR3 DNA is TGTGCTAGTGGTTTGGTAACCGGGATGGACTATGGCTACACCTTC.

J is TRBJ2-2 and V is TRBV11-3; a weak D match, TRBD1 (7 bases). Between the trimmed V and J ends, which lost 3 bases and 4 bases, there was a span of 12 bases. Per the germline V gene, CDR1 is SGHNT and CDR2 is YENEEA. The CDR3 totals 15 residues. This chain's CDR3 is CASSFARGATGELFF. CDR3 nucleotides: TGTGCCAGCAGCTTCGCCAGGGGGGCCACCGGGGAGCTGTTTTTT.

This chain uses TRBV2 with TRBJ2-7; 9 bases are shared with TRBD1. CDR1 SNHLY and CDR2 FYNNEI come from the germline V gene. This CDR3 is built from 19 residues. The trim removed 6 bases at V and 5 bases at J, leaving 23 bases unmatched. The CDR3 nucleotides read TGTGCCAGCAGACCCGGAATGGGCCGGCCGGGACAGGGAGGGAACGAGCAGTACTTC. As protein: CASRPGMGRPGQGGNEQYF.

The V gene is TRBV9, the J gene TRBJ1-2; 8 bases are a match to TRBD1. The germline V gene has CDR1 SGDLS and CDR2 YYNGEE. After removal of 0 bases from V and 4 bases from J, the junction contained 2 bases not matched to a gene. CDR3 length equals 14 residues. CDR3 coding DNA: TGTGCCAGCAGCGTAGTTCAGGGGGCCTATGGCTACACCTTC. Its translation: CASSVVQGAYGYTF.

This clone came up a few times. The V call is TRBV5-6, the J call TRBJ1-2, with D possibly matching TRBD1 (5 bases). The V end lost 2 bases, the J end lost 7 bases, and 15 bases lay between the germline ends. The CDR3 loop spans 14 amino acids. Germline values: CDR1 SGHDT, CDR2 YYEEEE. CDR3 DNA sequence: TGTGCCAGCAGCTTTGGACAAGCCTCGGGTGGCTACACCTTC. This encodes CASSFGQASGGYTF. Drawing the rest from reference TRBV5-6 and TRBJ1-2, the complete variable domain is DAGVTQSPTHLIKTRGQQVTLRCSPKSGHDTVSWYQQALGQGPQFIFQYYEEEERQRGNFPDRFSGHQFPNYSSELNVNALLLGDSALYLCASSFGQASGGYTFGSGTRLTVV.

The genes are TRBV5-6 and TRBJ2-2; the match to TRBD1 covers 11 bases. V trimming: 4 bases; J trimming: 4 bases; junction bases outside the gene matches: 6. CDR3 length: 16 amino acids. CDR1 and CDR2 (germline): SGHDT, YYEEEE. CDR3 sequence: CASSKGQGDSTGELFF. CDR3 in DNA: TGTGCCAGCAGCAAGGGACAGGGGGATAGCACCGGGGAGCTGTTTTTT.

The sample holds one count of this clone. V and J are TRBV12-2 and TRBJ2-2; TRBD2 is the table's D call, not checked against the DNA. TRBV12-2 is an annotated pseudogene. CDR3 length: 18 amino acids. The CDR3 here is CASRFGGRRETTGGELFF. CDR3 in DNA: TGTGCAAGTCGCTTCGGGGGGAGGAGGGAGACCACCGGCGGGGAGCTGTTTTTT.

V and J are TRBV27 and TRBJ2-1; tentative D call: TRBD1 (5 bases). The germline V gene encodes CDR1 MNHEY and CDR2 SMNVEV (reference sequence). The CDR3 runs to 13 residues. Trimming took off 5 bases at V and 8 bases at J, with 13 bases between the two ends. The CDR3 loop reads CASSTSGPHEQFF. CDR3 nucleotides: TGTGCCAGCAGTACATCAGGGCCCCATGAGCAGTTCTTC.